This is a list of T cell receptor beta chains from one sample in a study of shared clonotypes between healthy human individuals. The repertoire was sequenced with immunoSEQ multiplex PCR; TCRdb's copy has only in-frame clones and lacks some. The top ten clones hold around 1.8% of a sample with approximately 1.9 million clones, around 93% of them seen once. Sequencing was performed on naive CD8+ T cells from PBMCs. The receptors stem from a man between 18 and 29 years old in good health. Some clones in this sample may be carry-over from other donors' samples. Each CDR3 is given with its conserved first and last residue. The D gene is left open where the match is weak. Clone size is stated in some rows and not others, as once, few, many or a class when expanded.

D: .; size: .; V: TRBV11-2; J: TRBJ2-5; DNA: TGTGCCAGCAGCCCCCAAGCGGACCGGGGGACCCAGTACTTC; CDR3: CASSPQADRGTQYF
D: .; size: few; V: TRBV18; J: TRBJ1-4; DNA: TGTGCCAGCTCGGGAGAAAAACTGTTTTTT; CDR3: CASSGEKLFF
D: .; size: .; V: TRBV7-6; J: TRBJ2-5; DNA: TGTGCCAGCAGCTTAGGGGGAGAGGGGACCCAGTACTTC; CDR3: CASSLGGEGTQYF
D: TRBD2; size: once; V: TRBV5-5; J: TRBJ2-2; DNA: TGTGCCAGCAGCCCAACCTTGGGCACTAGCGGAAAGAACACCGGGGAGCTGTTTTTT; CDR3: CASSPTLGTSGKNTGELFF
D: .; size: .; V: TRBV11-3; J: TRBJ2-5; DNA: TGTGCCAGCAGCCCACGACAGAACCAAGAGACCCAGTACTTC; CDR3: CASSPRQNQETQYF
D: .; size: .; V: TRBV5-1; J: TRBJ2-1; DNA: TGCGCCAGCAGCCCAGCGGACAGCCCCTACAATGAGCAGTTCTTC; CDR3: CASSPADSPYNEQFF
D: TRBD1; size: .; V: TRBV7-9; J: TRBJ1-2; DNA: TGTGCCAGCAGCCCGCTCATCCACAGGGGCGCAAACTATGGCTACACCTTC; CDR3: CASSPLIHRGANYGYTF
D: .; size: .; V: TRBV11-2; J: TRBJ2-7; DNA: TGTGCCAGCAGCCCGTCCTCCTACGAGCAGTACTTC; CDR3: CASSPSSYEQYF
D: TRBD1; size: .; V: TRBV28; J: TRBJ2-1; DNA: TGTGCCAGCAGTGGACAGGGGGAGAAAAATGAGCAGTTCTTC; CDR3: CASSGQGEKNEQFF
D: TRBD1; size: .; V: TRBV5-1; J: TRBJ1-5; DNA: TGCGCCAGCAGCGAGGGACAGGGACGCAATCAGCCCCAGCATTTT; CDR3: CASSEGQGRNQPQHF